Below, one T cell receptor (beta chain) is given with its context. Its matching antigen is unknown. A read error may explain this, as a much larger clone is one base away. The source of the sample is a study of cytotoxic CD8 clonotypes in ibrutinib-treated CLL. The CDR3 loop spans 12 amino acids. Trimming pared 3 bases from V and 4 bases from J, leaving 3 bases between. Germline values: CDR1 SGHTA, CDR2 FQGNSA. Study-wide results and caveats: Circulating CD8+ T-cell counts were tracked by baseline clonality, which exceeded that of age-matched healthy donors.

Produced via immunoSEQ multiplex PCR; TCRdb's table is partial and in-frame only. The sample has some 200,000 clones, around 70% seen once. This TCR was recovered from a human donor with chronic lymphocytic leukemia. This sequence joins TRBV7-2 and TRBJ2-2; D is unresolved. Sequences were derived from PBMCs, sampled after 12 months of ibrutinib treatment. The CDR3 protein is CASSFVTGELFF. DNA for the CDR3: TGTGCCAGCAGCTTCGTCACCGGGGAGCTGTTTTTT.